Included here is one T cell receptor (beta chain) sequence, with context. Its target is not known. The CDR3 runs 13 residues. Trimming at V came to 10 bases and at J to 1 base, leaving 6 bases not matched to a gene. Looked up from germline, CDR1 is SEHNR and CDR2 is FQNEAQ (reference sequence). 5'RACE with constant-segment primers built TCRalpha and TCRbeta cDNA libraries with UMIs. TCRdb analysed the 5' RACE reads with MiXCR anew, one entry per CDR3 protein. The table has 250,000 or so distinct CDR3 sequences, roughly 18% seen once; the top ten hold 23%. The sample originates from a study of T-cell memory formation after mild COVID-19. Study results and limitations: Cross-reactive memory seemingly joined, as some responding clones were found in pre-infection memory. The authors did not confirm SARS-CoV-2 specificity of second-wave clones peaking day 37. Those CD4+ clones that contracted were mainly in CM and EM (CD8+ ones in EMRA).

Sequencing used PBMCs or a T cell subset sorted from them (not recorded which). This TCR was sampled from a man aged 18 to 29 who had mild COVID-19 (a few samples of this study predate the infection). Cell type and time point are not known. This chain uses TRBV7-9 with TRBJ2-7, with TRBD2 matching over 8 bases. The CDR3 region has the DNA TGTGCCACGGGGCCTAGCGGGTCCTACGAGCAGTACTTC. Translated: CATGPSGSYEQYF.